This T cell receptor beta chain stems from a study of identical twins. This clonotype has just a few counts. The antigen is undetermined. Whole-study findings and limits: Insertions ran lower in abundant cord blood beta clonotypes, though not in memory repertoires. Out-of-frame alpha sequences that twins shared showed excess low generation probability. Excess sharing by twins proved weaker in beta out-of-frame sequences.

Using its own MiXCR run on the 5' RACE reads, TCRdb lists one record per CDR3 protein. The table shows around 340,000 distinct CDR3 sequences, with 12% occurring only once. V was shortened by 3 bases and J by 1 base, with 12 bases between the two germline ends. Germline-derived CDR1 and CDR2 are MNHEY and SMNVEV (reference sequence). The CDR3 covers 15 residues. These data also formed part of another study, on yellow fever vaccine responses in identical twins. From that second work: Twins' vaccine T cell responses reportedly seemed partly convergent and partly personalized.

The clonotype was recovered from a woman aged 18-29 years in good health. V is TRBV27 and J is TRBJ2-5; D call uncertain. The sample was CD8+ T cells sorted from blood. The CDR3 region has the DNA TGTGCCAGCAGTTTTATGGGCCTGAGCCAAGAGACCCAGTACTTC. Translating gives CASSFMGLSQETQYF.